Listed here are 24 T cell receptor beta chains from one sample, sequenced in a study of T cell responses to AZD1222 COVID-19 vaccine. Method: immunoSEQ multiplex PCR; TCRdb's copy keeps in-frame clones and lacks some. This sample has about 100,000 clones, with roughly 87% found just once. Sequenced here: peripheral blood, sampled on day 0 of AZD1222 vaccination. The source of these receptors is an adult in good health.

CDR3 loop: CASSLRGAEAFF. The CDR3 DNA reads TGTGCCAGCAGTTTGCGGGGCGCTGAAGCTTTCTTT. This rearrangement joins TRBV12-3 or TRBV12-4 to TRBJ1-1, with D possibly TRBD1 on 5 matching bases. The CDR3 consists of 12 residues. The germline V and J ends were trimmed by 3 bases and 6 bases, with 8 bases remaining between them.

The chain is built from TRBV7-6 and TRBJ2-5; TRBD1 agrees at 7 bases. The CDR3 loop spans 15 amino acids. Trimming took 0 bases from V and 3 from J; bases not matched to a gene: 4. Germline values: CDR1 SGHVS, CDR2 FNYEAQ. The DNA of the CDR3 is TGTGCCAGCAGCTTAGCCAGGGGGTTGGAAGAGACCCAGTACTTC. This gives the protein CASSLARGLEETQYF.

The gene calls are TRBV5-1 and TRBJ1-1; the match to TRBD1 covers 7 bases. V lost 2 bases to trimming and J lost 1 base; unmatched junction nucleotides: 5. CDR3 length: 15 amino acids. Germline V lookup: CDR1 SGHRS, CDR2 YFSETQ. CDR3 residues: CASSFRGRTNTEAFF. In nucleotides, the CDR3 is TGCGCCAGCAGCTTTAGGGGGCGGACGAACACTGAAGCTTTCTTT.

This rearrangement joins TRBV19 to TRBJ2-7, with D possibly being TRBD1 or TRBD2 (5 bases each). CDR1 is LNHDA and CDR2 is SQIVND in the germline V gene (reference sequence). The germline V and J ends were trimmed by 4 bases and 6 bases, with 19 bases remaining between them. This CDR3 region has 15 residues. CDR3 region: CASSTPSFRGGEQYF. CDR3 bases: TGTGCCAGTAGTACCCCGAGCTTCCGGGGCGGCGAGCAGTACTTC.

In nucleotides, the CDR3 is TGTGCCAGCAACACCGGGACAGGGCATTCACCCCTCCACTTT. This encodes CASNTGTGHSPLHF. This sequence joins TRBV9 and TRBJ1-6, with 9 nucleotides matching TRBD1. The CDR3 length is 14 residues. Trimming removed 6 bases from V and 8 bases from J; junction bases left unmatched: 6. The germline gives CDR1 SGDLS, CDR2 YYNGEE.

This chain joins TRBV2 and TRBJ1-2, with D uncertain. Looked up from germline, CDR1 is SNHLY and CDR2 is FYNNEI. The CDR3 loop spans 15 amino acids. The V end was cut by 6 bases, the J end by 1 base, with 15 bases between. The CDR3: CASRLRPVGNYGYTF. CDR3 bases: TGTGCCAGCAGGCTCAGGCCCGTTGGTAACTATGGCTACACCTTC.

This chain links TRBV12-3 or TRBV12-4 with TRBJ1-5; D is unclear. CDR3 length: 13 residues. V lost 2 bases, J lost 7 bases, and 9 bases lay in between. The CDR3 sequence is CASSLYLTQPQHF. The CDR3 DNA reads TGTGCCAGCAGTTTATATCTGACCCAGCCCCAGCATTTT.

The chain employs TRBV18 and TRBJ1-1, with D perhaps TRBD1 (5 bases). From germline, CDR1 is KGHSH and CDR2 LQKENI. The CDR3 extends over 13 amino acids. V gave up 4 bases and J gave up 1 base, with 7 bases separating them. The CDR3 is CASSRDWNTEAFF. The CDR3 DNA reads as TGTGCCAGCTCACGGGACTGGAACACTGAAGCTTTCTTT.

V is TRBV7-3 and J is TRBJ2-2; D ambiguous. The CDR3 length is 14 residues. The V and J ends lost 5 bases and 3 bases respectively, with 10 bases between them. CDR1 and CDR2 from the germline V gene are SGHTA and FQGTGA. The CDR3 coding sequence is TGTGCCAGCAGCCCCTTGAATCACACCGGGGAGCTGTTTTTT. Its protein product is CASSPLNHTGELFF.

The chain uses TRBV28 and TRBJ2-1; D is ambiguous. Per the germline V gene, CDR1 is MDHEN and CDR2 is SYDVKM. The CDR3 has 12 amino acids. V was cut by 5 bases and J by 0 bases, with 2 bases left in between. The CDR3 DNA is TGTGCCAGCAGTCCCTCCTACAATGAGCAGTTCTTC. Its protein is CASSPSYNEQFF.

V usage is TRBV29-1 and J usage is TRBJ1-2, with D possibly matching TRBD1 (5 bases). The germline V and J ends were trimmed by 1 base and 4 bases, with 16 bases remaining between them. Germline CDR1 and CDR2: SQVTM and ANQGSEA. There are 15 residues in the CDR3. The CDR3 reads CSVEARATEGYGYTF. The CDR3, as DNA: TGCAGCGTTGAAGCCAGGGCGACTGAGGGCTATGGCTACACCTTC.

The chain carries TRBV10-3 and TRBJ1-5, with 7 bases aligning to TRBD1. This CDR3 comprises 14 residues. J was trimmed by 7 bases and V by 10 bases; bases with no gene match: 13. Germline V lookup: CDR1 ENHRY, CDR2 SYGVKD. This chain's CDR3 is CATSRGTDRQPQHF. For the CDR3, the DNA is TGTGCCACCTCCCGGGGGACAGATCGACAGCCCCAGCATTTT.

The chain employs TRBV18 and TRBJ1-1, with 8 nucleotides matching TRBD1. The CDR3 is 18 amino acids. The germline V gene has CDR1 KGHSH and CDR2 LQKENI. The V gene end was trimmed by 1 base and the J gene end by 2 bases; junction bases not matched to a gene: 12. CDR3 region: CASSPRPLQGARNTEAFF. CDR3 in DNA: TGTGCCAGCTCACCACGTCCCCTCCAGGGGGCGAGAAACACTGAAGCTTTCTTT.

The V and J genes are TRBV2 and TRBJ1-2; the match to TRBD1 covers 7 bases. Germline V CDR1 and CDR2: SNHLY, FYNNEI. V lost 6 bases and J lost 4; bases outside the gene matches: 5. This CDR3 contains 13 residues. The CDR3 DNA follows: TGTGCCAGCAGCGCCGGGACAGCCTATGGCTACACCTTC. This gives the protein CASSAGTAYGYTF.

Points on this clone: The same CDR3 also results from other DNA sequences found in this sample. V usage is TRBV12-3 or TRBV12-4 and J usage is TRBJ1-1; a weak D match, TRBD1 (6 bases). V was shortened by 6 bases and J by 1 base, with 9 bases between the two germline ends. The CDR3 spans 13 residues. The CDR3 loop reads CASSLQGNTEAFF. The CDR3 region has the DNA TGTGCCAGCAGCTTACAGGGGAACACTGAAGCTTTCTTT.

V gene TRBV5-1 combines with J gene TRBJ2-7, with D perhaps being TRBD1 or TRBD2 (7 bases each). The CDR3 consists of 14 residues. Trimming pared 4 bases from V and 3 bases from J, leaving 14 bases between. Germline loops: CDR1 SGHRS, CDR2 YFSETQ. The CDR3 is CASSAGAGGYEQYF. CDR3 DNA: TGCGCCAGCAGCGCGGGGGCAGGGGGCTACGAGCAGTACTTC.

The rearrangement uses TRBV7-2 and TRBJ2-7; no definite D call. V dropped 5 bases and J dropped 1 base, with 15 bases sitting between them. Germline lookup yields CDR1 SGHTA and CDR2 FQGNSA. CDR3 size: 15 residues. The CDR3, as DNA: TGTGCCAGCAGCGAACGGCGGACGGCGTCCTACGAGCAGTACTTC. Amino acid sequence: CASSERRTASYEQYF.

The chain employs TRBV5-1 and TRBJ1-5; D possibly corresponds to TRBD1 (5 bases). Germline CDR1 reads SGHRS; CDR2 reads YFSETQ. This CDR3 is built from 14 residues. V was shortened by 4 bases and J by 7 bases, with 15 bases between the two germline ends. DNA of the CDR3: TGCGCCAGCAGCGAGTACGGGTCAGGGCAGCCCCAGCATTTT. Its translation is CASSEYGSGQPQHF.

About this clone: Other DNA sequences within the sample encode an identical CDR3. This chain connects TRBV30 to TRBJ1-1, with D possibly being TRBD1 (5 bases). CDR3 length: 13 amino acids. CDR1 is GTSNPN, CDR2 SVGIG, per germline (reference sequence). V lost 1 base, J lost 3 bases, and 9 bases lay in between. CDR3 loop: CAWSERGYTEAFF. The CDR3 DNA sequence: TGTGCCTGGAGTGAGAGGGGATACACTGAAGCTTTCTTT.

V usage is TRBV7-3 and J usage is TRBJ1-2; D is uncertain. V lost 1 base and J lost 4, with 13 bases in between. There are 15 residues in the CDR3. Germline CDR1 and CDR2: SGHTA and FQGTGA. The DNA of the CDR3 is TGTGCCAGCAGCTTAAGCCCCCAGGAGTTCTATGGCTACACCTTC. It translates to CASSLSPQEFYGYTF.

This clone occurred once. V and J are TRBV7-2 and TRBJ2-4; D gene ambiguous. This CDR3 comprises 14 residues. Germline CDR1 SGHTA, CDR2 FQGNSA. Trimming cost V 0 bases and J 3 bases, with 6 bases left between them. Written as DNA, the CDR3 is TGTGCCAGCAGCTTAGCCCCCAGCAAAAACATTCAGTACTTC. Translation: CASSLAPSKNIQYF.

The rearrangement links TRBV9 to TRBJ2-4, with TRBD2 matching over 13 bases. The V gene's germline CDR1 is SGDLS and CDR2 YYNGEE. Unmatched junction bases numbered 6, after V lost 0 bases and J lost 3 bases. CDR3 length equals 18 residues. The CDR3 protein is CASSVGLAGGGGKNIQYF. The CDR3 DNA reads TGTGCCAGCAGCGTAGGACTAGCGGGAGGCGGCGGCAAAAACATTCAGTACTTC.

This chain uses TRBV27 with TRBJ1-2; no firm D call. The CDR3 spans 13 residues. V gave up 6 bases and J gave up 1 base, with 9 bases separating them. CDR1 and CDR2 from the germline V gene are MNHEY and SMNVEV (reference sequence). The CDR3 here is CASSHSYNYGYTF. The CDR3 DNA reads as TGTGCCAGCAGCCACAGCTATAACTATGGCTACACCTTC.

This clone was seen only a few times. The chain couples TRBV4-3 to TRBJ1-2, with 9 bases that match TRBD1. The CDR3 runs 13 residues. Losses at the gene ends were 2 bases for V and 8 bases for J; bases not matched to a gene: 3. Germline-derived CDR1 and CDR2 are LGHNA and YSLEER. The CDR3 DNA reads TGCGCCAGCAGCCAAAGACAGGGGGACGGCTACACCTTC. It encodes CASSQRQGDGYTF.